This passage covers 12 T cell receptor beta chains from one sample sequenced in a study of blood T cell repertoires in COVID-19. Sequencing used immunoSEQ multiplex PCR; TCRdb keeps in-frame clones, though not all of them. Altogether about 200,000 clones are present, 80% to 90% being singletons, with the ten largest covering roughly 5.3%. Material: peripheral blood. Receptor source: a woman between 65 and 79 years old with active or convalescent COVID-19.

The chain links TRBV7-9 to TRBJ2-1; 7 bases are shared with TRBD1. The V gene's germline CDR1 is SEHNR and CDR2 FQNEAQ (reference sequence). There are 14 residues in the CDR3. Trimming took 5 bases from V and 9 from J; bases not matched to a gene: 10. The CDR3 reads CASSPQGWVGEQFF. The CDR3 DNA sequence: TGTGCCAGCAGCCCACAGGGGTGGGTGGGTGAGCAGTTCTTC.

The chain employs TRBV12-3 or TRBV12-4 and TRBJ1-1; 10 bases map to TRBD1. Trimming removed 6 bases from V and 6 bases from J; junction bases left unmatched: 4. CDR3 length equals 13 residues. The CDR3: CASRTGGSAEAFF. CDR3 in DNA: TGTGCCAGCAGGACAGGGGGCAGCGCTGAAGCTTTCTTT.

This clone was seen just once. The chain employs TRBV3-1 (or the pseudogene TRBV3-2) and TRBJ2-5; no clear D gene. The length of the CDR3 is 15 residues. In germline, CDR1 is LGHDT, CDR2 YNNKEL (reference sequence). V was trimmed by 8 bases and J by 0 bases, leaving 16 bases between them. The CDR3 is CASERRTTHQETQYF. CDR3 nucleotide sequence: TGTGCCAGCGAGAGGCGAACGACCCACCAAGAGACCCAGTACTTC.

A single count supports this clone. This chain uses TRBV10-1 with TRBJ2-4; 14 bases are shared with TRBD2. The germline CDR1 and CDR2 sequences are WNHNN and SYGVQD (reference sequence). V lost 4 bases and J lost 1; bases outside the gene matches: 9. The CDR3 is 19 amino acids. CDR3 amino acids: CASSVAGTSGRYAKNIQYF. The CDR3 nucleotides are TGCGCCAGCAGTGTGGCCGGGACTAGCGGGAGATATGCCAAAAACATTCAGTACTTC.

V usage is TRBV12-3 or TRBV12-4 and J usage is TRBJ2-2, with D possibly TRBD1 on 6 matching bases. The CDR3 contains 12 residues. Deletions cut 6 bases from V and 8 bases from J, with 10 bases between. The CDR3 here is CASSQGRGELFF. The CDR3 bases are TGTGCCAGCAGCCAGGGGAGAGGGGAGCTGTTTTTT.

The chain uses TRBV5-6 and TRBJ1-2; 7 bases are a match to TRBD1. Germline-derived CDR1 and CDR2 are SGHDT and YYEEEE. The CDR3 spans 16 residues. The trim removed 2 bases at V and 4 bases at J, leaving 11 bases unmatched. CDR3 region: CASSFAPGTATYGYTF. DNA for the CDR3: TGTGCCAGCAGCTTCGCTCCCGGGACAGCAACCTATGGCTACACCTTC.

This chain links TRBV7-9 with TRBJ2-7, with TRBD1 identical over 8 bases. The length of the CDR3 is 16 residues. Trimming took 5 bases from V and 1 from J; bases not matched to a gene: 10. Germline assignment: CDR1 SEHNR and CDR2 FQNEAQ (reference sequence). CDR3 nucleotide sequence: TGTGCCAGCAGCACGCAGACAGGGGCAGTTTCCTACGAGCAGTACTTC. This codes for CASSTQTGAVSYEQYF.

As regards this clone: The sample holds other DNA sequences that translate to the same CDR3. The chain has TRBV4-1 and TRBJ2-5; 9 bases line up with TRBD2. Germline V gene sequence: CDR1 MGHRA, CDR2 YSYEKL. The ends lost 1 base at V and 4 bases at J; junction bases unmatched: 4. There are 15 residues in the CDR3. The CDR3 coding sequence is TGCGCCAGCAGCCAAGCGGGTAGCGGGAGAGAGACCCAGTACTTC. Its protein product is CASSQAGSGRETQYF.

The rearrangement uses TRBV28 and TRBJ1-4; TRBD1 might be the D (5 bases). Germline-derived CDR1 and CDR2 are MDHEN and SYDVKM. CDR3 length equals 15 residues. Trimming left V 1 base short and J 3 bases short, with 9 bases between. CDR3 nucleotides: TGTGCCAGCAGTTTATCCCAGGGATCTAATGAAAAACTGTTTTTT. It yields the protein CASSLSQGSNEKLFF.

The V gene is TRBV9, the J gene TRBJ2-1, with 11 bases matching TRBD2. The CDR3 sequence is 18 residues long. The V segment lost 2 bases and the J segment 4 bases; nucleotides outside the gene matches: 11. Per germline, CDR1 SGDLS and CDR2 YYNGEE. CDR3 protein: CASSVTTSGAGGYNEQFF. The CDR3 coding sequence is TGTGCCAGCAGCGTCACGACTAGCGGGGCCGGGGGGTACAATGAGCAGTTCTTC.

In this sample, this clone turned up once. This chain uses TRBV6-2 or TRBV6-3 with TRBJ2-7; 7 bases map to TRBD2. The CDR3 totals 17 residues. Germline CDR1 reads MNHEY; CDR2 reads SVGEGT. J gave up 7 bases and V 0 bases, and 15 bases lay outside the gene matches. CDR3 in DNA: TGTGCCAGCAGTTACTCGCCGCGAATCGGGGGGATTATGGAGCAGTACTTC. Translating gives CASSYSPRIGGIMEQYF.

The chain combines TRBV18 with TRBJ1-2, with 7 bases that match TRBD1. From germline, CDR1 is KGHSH and CDR2 LQKENI. CDR3 size: 15 residues. V was clipped by 6 bases and J by 5 bases; unmatched bases: 12. The CDR3 here is CASSEQGRGGYGYTF. The CDR3 coding sequence is TGTGCCAGCTCGGAACAGGGGCGAGGGGGATATGGCTACACCTTC. Drawing the rest from reference TRBV18 and TRBJ1-2, the complete variable domain is NAGVMQNPRHLVRRRGQEARLRCSPMKGHSHVYWYRQLPEEGLKFMVYLQKENIIDESGMPKERFSAEFPKEGPSILRIQQVVRGDSAAYFCASSEQGRGGYGYTFGSGTRLTVV.